This T cell receptor beta chain is drawn from a study of blood T cell repertoires in COVID-19 (dated by TCRdb to the early 2020s). Turning to the overall study: Samples covering the acute and convalescent phases of COVID-19 were provided by collaborators in the United States, Italy and Spain. Sample metadata almost always included a de-identified subject ID, COVID-19 status, age in years and sex. The dataset comprised deeply sampled blood TCRbeta repertoires from subjects exposed to, actively infected with, or recovered from COVID-19. The material from the prospective study consisted of cDNA or gDNA derived from T cells, B-cell-depleted T cells, or PBMCs. Where available, HLA class I and class II types were taken from metadata supplied by the sample provider and were not determined by assay-based typing. The samples were drawn from the first 160 participants of the ongoing ImmuneRACE study and from some 1,300 subjects provided by 6 global collaborators. The repertoires were released in a freely available public database meant as a resource for research on the immune response to SARS-CoV-2.

The collaborating institutions used their own protocols to collect whole blood in K2EDTA tubes. For TCRbeta analysis, collaborator samples were shipped as frozen whole blood, as isolated PBMCs, or as DNA extracted from either sample type. TCRbeta CDR3 regions were amplified from genomic DNA by means of the immunoSEQ Assay, a bias-controlled multiplex PCR. As for the authors' bioinformatics: The number of nucleated cells in each sample was estimated by amplification of reference gene primers within the assay. Sequence reads were collapsed and filtered to measure the absolute abundance of every unique TCRbeta CDR3 rearrangement. For each sample, productive Simpson clonality was calculated by taking the square root of Simpson's diversity index across productive rearrangements. TCRdb obtained this table from immuneACCESS and retained in-frame rearrangements with V and J assigned. These tables miss some clones; where compared with another copy, unresolved V genes account for less than half of the shortfall, and the remainder is unexplained. V, J and clone size were drawn from that table, and D and trimming were deduced from the DNA. The sample yields tens of thousands of clones; 88% were counted once. Together, the top ten hold roughly 8.4% of the sample.

General findings and caveats noted by the study authors: Clinical and demographic metadata were provided uncurated, with the amount varying by source and participant.

Regarding this clone: Its recognized antigen is unknown. Base qualities are missing; no much larger clone stands one base away.

The material sequenced was peripheral blood. The TCR sequence derives from a man aged 60 to 75 with active COVID-19.

The DNA sequence reads TGTGCCAGCTCACCGGAGGGTAGTTCTCAGCCCCAGCATTTT. Its amino acids are CASSPEGSSQPQHF. The rearranged segments are TRBV18 and TRBJ1-5, with no reliable assignment of the D segment. The CDR3 measures 14 amino acids from cysteine to phenylalanine. The kept DNA is CDR3 alone, 42 bases in frame from the first base. Deletion took 3 bases off V and 6 bases off J, with a span of 12 bases between the germline ends. CDR1 KGHSH and CDR2 LQKENI were looked up in the germline V gene.